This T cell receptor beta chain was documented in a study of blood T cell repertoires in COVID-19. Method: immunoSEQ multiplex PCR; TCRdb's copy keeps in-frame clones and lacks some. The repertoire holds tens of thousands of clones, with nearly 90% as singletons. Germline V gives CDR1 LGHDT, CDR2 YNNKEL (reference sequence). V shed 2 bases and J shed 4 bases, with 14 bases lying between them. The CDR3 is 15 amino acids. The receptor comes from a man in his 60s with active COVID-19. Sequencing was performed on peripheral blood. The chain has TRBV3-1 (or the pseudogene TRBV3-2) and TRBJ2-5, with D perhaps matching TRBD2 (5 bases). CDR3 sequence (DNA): TGTGCCAGCAGCCAAACTAGAATGGGTCCAGAGACCCAGTACTTC. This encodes CASSQTRMGPETQYF.